The 31 T cell receptor beta chains listed next were all sequenced from one sample in a study of blood T cell repertoires in COVID-19. Assay used: immunoSEQ multiplex PCR; TCRdb lists only in-frame clones, some missing. Among over 60,000 clones listed, roughly 85% were seen once. Material for sequencing was peripheral blood. The receptors here all came from a man aged 35 to 55 with acute or convalescent COVID-19.

This chain links TRBV11-2 with TRBJ2-7; 9 nucleotides align to TRBD1. The junction had 5 bases not matched to a gene; V was cut back by 5 bases and J by 3 bases. This CDR3 is built from 14 residues. Germline values: CDR1 SGHAT, CDR2 FQNNGV. The CDR3 is CASSTTGGFYEQYF. CDR3 nucleotide sequence: TGTGCCAGCAGCACGACAGGGGGGTTCTACGAGCAGTACTTC.

In this sample, this clone turned up a few times. The chain employs TRBV20-1 and TRBJ1-1; D call uncertain. Trimming shortened V by 3 bases and J by 7 bases, and 9 bases separated the two germline ends. CDR1 is DFQATT, CDR2 SNEGSKA, per germline (reference sequence). This CDR3 region has 11 residues. CDR3 DNA: TGCAGTGCTAGTTCGGGATATGAAGCTTTCTTT. This sequence encodes CSASSGYEAFF.

Only one count was recorded for this clone. The V gene is TRBV11-2, the J gene TRBJ1-4; 8 nucleotides match TRBD1. This CDR3 contains 16 residues. V shed 5 bases and J 5 bases; nucleotides not matched to a gene: 10. Germline V gene data show CDR1 as SGHAT and CDR2 as FQNNGV. The CDR3 sequence: CASSAVTGGPNEKLFF. The CDR3 DNA follows: TGTGCCAGCAGCGCCGTCACAGGGGGGCCCAATGAAAAACTGTTTTTT.

This sequence joins TRBV6-5 and TRBJ1-6, with TRBD1 identical over 9 bases. Germline CDR1 is MNHEY and CDR2 is SVGAGI. J gave up 8 bases and V 8 bases, and 4 bases lay outside the gene matches. The CDR3 spans 13 residues. The DNA for the CDR3 is TGTGCCAGCTGGACAGGGGAAGATTCACCCCTCCACTTT. Translation: CASWTGEDSPLHF.

The rearrangement links TRBV6-1 to TRBJ1-5; no firm D call. Germline-derived CDR1 and CDR2 are MNHNS and SASEGT. V dropped 3 bases and J dropped 0 bases, with 9 bases sitting between them. The CDR3 runs 15 residues. CDR3 sequence reads: CASSDGGYSNQPQHF. DNA for the CDR3: TGTGCCAGCAGTGATGGCGGTTATAGCAATCAGCCCCAGCATTTT.

V and J are TRBV19 and TRBJ1-1; unclear D gene. The CDR3 covers 16 residues. Germline V lookup: CDR1 LNHDA, CDR2 SQIVND (reference sequence). The V and J ends lost 0 bases and 5 bases respectively, with 16 bases between them. This CDR3 is CASSIEGGTSRTEAFF. CDR3 in DNA: TGTGCCAGTAGTATAGAAGGCGGCACATCAAGGACTGAAGCTTTCTTT. The variable domain in full, with the rest retrieved from reference TRBV19 and TRBJ1-1, is DGGITQSPKYLFRKEGQNVTLSCEQNLNHDAMYWYRQDPGQGLRLIYYSQIVNDFQKGDIAEGYSVSREKKESFPLTVTSAQKNPTAFYLCASSIEGGTSRTEAFFGQGTRLTVV.

This rearrangement joins TRBV11-2 to TRBJ2-1; 10 nucleotides line up with TRBD2. The V segment lost 6 bases and the J segment 1 base; nucleotides outside the gene matches: 0. Germline V gives CDR1 SGHAT, CDR2 FQNNGV. The CDR3 contains 14 residues. The CDR3 loop reads CASRAGGSYNEQFF. The CDR3 nucleotides read TGTGCCAGCAGAGCGGGGGGGTCCTACAATGAGCAGTTCTTC.

The chain has TRBV27 and TRBJ1-1; the match to TRBD1 covers 7 bases. Germline values: CDR1 MNHEY, CDR2 SMNVEV (reference sequence). The CDR3 loop spans 13 amino acids. Trimming took 10 bases from V and 7 from J; bases not matched to a gene: 12. CDR3 sequence (DNA): TGTGCCACCGCTTACAGGGGCGGGTTTGAAGCTTTCTTT. Its protein is CATAYRGGFEAFF.

The CDR3 reads CASSQAGYHGELFF. The CDR3 DNA reads as TGTGCCAGCAGCCAAGCGGGTTACCACGGGGAGCTGTTTTTT. The gene calls are TRBV14 and TRBJ2-2; D gene ambiguous. This CDR3 is 14 amino acids long. The V and J ends lost 1 base and 7 bases respectively, with 10 bases between them. Germline-derived CDR1 and CDR2 are SGHDN and FVKESK.

The chain links TRBV19 to TRBJ1-2, with 7 bases that match TRBD1. Germline V gives CDR1 LNHDA, CDR2 SQIVND (reference sequence). The CDR3 runs 15 residues. Trimming took 6 bases from V and 6 from J; bases not matched to a gene: 13. The CDR3: CASRVGGGTEHGYTF. The CDR3 bases are TGTGCCAGTAGGGTAGGAGGCGGGACAGAACATGGCTACACCTTC.

The V call is TRBV6-4, the J call TRBJ2-1, with D possibly matching TRBD1 (5 bases). Germline CDR1 MRHNA, CDR2 SNTAGT. Trimming cost V 5 bases and J 12 bases, with 14 bases left between them. The CDR3 contains 12 residues. The CDR3 nucleotides read TGTGCCAGCAGTTCTCCGCAGGGCCCGCAGTTCTTC. It is translated as CASSSPQGPQFF.

V and J are TRBV2 and TRBJ2-7; no reliable D call. V was clipped by 3 bases and J by 3 bases, with 18 bases between them. CDR3 length equals 16 residues. CDR1 is SNHLY and CDR2 is FYNNEI in the germline V gene. CDR3 protein: CASSESRSGFGYEQYF. In DNA, the CDR3 is TGTGCCAGCAGTGAGTCTCGGTCCGGTTTCGGCTACGAGCAGTACTTC.

This chain joins TRBV7-3 and TRBJ1-2; 8 bases align to TRBD1. Looked up from germline, CDR1 is SGHTA and CDR2 is FQGTGA. This CDR3 spans 13 amino acids. The V gene end was trimmed by 4 bases and the J gene end by 7 bases; junction bases not matched to a gene: 5. The CDR3 region is CASSSGGAGGYTF. The CDR3 nucleotides are TGTGCCAGCAGCTCAGGGGGCGCGGGTGGCTACACCTTC.

The rearrangement links TRBV29-1 to TRBJ2-4; a possible D gene is TRBD1 (5 bases). CDR3 length equals 13 residues. Per the germline V gene, CDR1 is SQVTM and CDR2 is ANQGSEA. Deletions cut 5 bases from V and 2 bases from J, with 10 bases between. The CDR3 region is CSVRVGPKNIQYF. CDR3 in DNA: TGCAGCGTTAGGGTGGGGCCCAAAAACATTCAGTACTTC.

The chain employs TRBV23-1 and TRBJ2-3; 9 nucleotides line up with TRBD2. TRBV23-1 is classed as an ORF, of uncertain function. The J segment lost 2 bases and the V segment lost 4 bases, leaving 10 bases of the junction unmatched. This CDR3 spans 17 amino acids. CDR3 DNA: TGCGCCAGCAGTCCCCCTAGGGCTAGCGGGAACACAGATACGCAGTATTTT. It is translated as CASSPPRASGNTDTQYF.

The genes are TRBV5-1 and TRBJ2-7, with 9 bases aligning to TRBD2. The CDR3 sequence is 15 residues long. V shed 1 base, J shed 5 bases, and the junction held 7 bases outside the gene matches. Germline loops: CDR1 SGHRS, CDR2 YFSETQ. CDR3 DNA sequence: TGCGCCAGCAGCTTGATTGCGGGGGGGCAGGACGAGCAGTACTTC. Protein: CASSLIAGGQDEQYF.

CDR3 amino acids: CASSPTGSNQPQHF. The CDR3 region has the DNA TGTGCCAGCAGTCCGACGGGGAGCAATCAGCCCCAGCATTTT. The chain links TRBV6-5 to TRBJ1-5; D gene unclear. The CDR3 contains 14 residues. The V end lost 5 bases, the J end lost 1 base, and 9 bases lay between the germline ends. Germline lookup yields CDR1 MNHEY and CDR2 SVGAGI.

The rearrangement uses TRBV2 and TRBJ1-6, with unresolved D. CDR3 length: 13 amino acids. CDR1 is SNHLY and CDR2 is FYNNEI in the germline V gene. With 8 bases removed from V and 7 bases from J, the gap between germline ends came to 12 bases. In DNA form, the CDR3 reads TGTGCCAGCGGAACCGGGAAAAATTCACCCCTCCACTTT. It yields the protein CASGTGKNSPLHF.

Only one count was recorded for this clone. This chain connects TRBV5-5 to TRBJ1-2, with TRBD1 as a possible D gene (5 bases). V was pared by 3 bases and J by 14 bases, with 17 bases between. Germline loops: CDR1 SGHKS, CDR2 YYEKEE (reference sequence). The CDR3 consists of 12 residues. The CDR3 nucleotides are TGTGCCAGCAGCTCGGGGGTTGAAACTAAAACCTTC. Translating gives CASSSGVETKTF.

The chain has TRBV6-6 and TRBJ1-1; 11 bases fit TRBD1. CDR3 size: 17 residues. Trimming at V came to 5 bases and at J to 2 bases, leaving 10 bases not matched to a gene. The V gene's germline CDR1 is MNHNY and CDR2 SVGAGI (reference sequence). CDR3 in amino acids: CASSRFRDRGSNTEAFF. CDR3 sequence (DNA): TGTGCCAGCAGTAGATTCCGGGACAGGGGGTCAAACACTGAAGCTTTCTTT.

This sequence joins TRBV7-2 and TRBJ2-7, with 11 positions matching TRBD1. This CDR3 contains 15 residues. The germline CDR1 and CDR2 sequences are SGHTA and FQGNSA. V trimming: 5 bases; J trimming: 2 bases; junction bases outside the gene matches: 5. The CDR3 DNA reads TGTGCCAGCAGCCCAGGGACAGGGGGGCCCTACGAGCAGTACTTC. It yields the protein CASSPGTGGPYEQYF.

The rearrangement joins TRBV5-1 to TRBJ2-5, with TRBD2 matching 15 bases. The CDR3 loop spans 17 amino acids. Germline V lookup: CDR1 SGHRS, CDR2 YFSETQ. V was pared by 4 bases and J by 0 bases, with 4 bases of the junction left unmatched. The CDR3 is CASSPGLAGGNQETQYF. For the CDR3, the DNA is TGCGCCAGCAGCCCGGGACTAGCGGGGGGAAACCAAGAGACCCAGTACTTC.

This rearrangement joins TRBV12-3 or TRBV12-4 to TRBJ1-2; possible D gene TRBD1, 5 bases. The CDR3 runs 12 residues. Trimming took 8 bases from V and 4 from J, leaving 11 bases between them. The DNA of the CDR3 is TGTGCCAGCCGAGAACAGGTCTATGGCTACACCTTC. It translates to CASREQVYGYTF.

The CDR3 region is CASGQALAGYTF. The DNA of the CDR3 is TGTGCCAGCGGTCAGGCCCTAGCTGGCTACACCTTC. This rearrangement joins TRBV9 to TRBJ1-2; D remains ambiguous. The CDR3 has 12 residues. Trimming cost V 7 bases and J 7 bases, with 14 bases left between them. Germline V lookup: CDR1 SGDLS, CDR2 YYNGEE.

The J gene is TRBJ2-7, the V gene TRBV28, with D tentatively TRBD1 (5 bases). This CDR3 comprises 16 residues. The V gene's germline CDR1 is MDHEN and CDR2 SYDVKM. V lost 10 bases and J 1 base, leaving 23 bases between the germline ends. The CDR3 DNA reads as TGTGCCATCGATACTTTTGACAGCTTACATTCCTACGAGCAGTACTTC. It specifies CAIDTFDSLHSYEQYF. The full variable domain, with the rest looked up from reference TRBV28 and TRBJ2-7, is DVKVTQSSRYLVKRTGEKVFLECVQDMDHENMFWYRQDPGLGLRLIYFSYDVKMKEKGDIPEGYSVSREKKERFSLILESASTNQTSMYLCAIDTFDSLHSYEQYFGPGTRLTVT.

The chain has TRBV5-5 and TRBJ1-2; the match to TRBD1 covers 9 bases. Trimming cost V 3 bases and J 0 bases; bases outside gene matches: 9. Germline lookup yields CDR1 SGHKS and CDR2 YYEKEE (reference sequence). CDR3 length: 17 amino acids. In DNA, the CDR3 is TGTGCCAGCAGCTCCTCCGACAGGGGGTTTTCTAACTATGGCTACACCTTC. It translates to CASSSSDRGFSNYGYTF.

The chain couples TRBV6-5 to TRBJ2-7; 7 bases match TRBD1. The CDR3 length is 15 residues. The germline V gene has CDR1 MNHEY and CDR2 SVGAGI. V trimming: 5 bases; J trimming: 1 base; junction bases outside the gene matches: 8. The CDR3 region is CASSRTGSMSYEQYF. CDR3 in DNA: TGTGCCAGCAGTCGGACAGGATCCATGTCCTACGAGCAGTACTTC.

The V and J genes are TRBV25-1 and TRBJ1-1; 9 bases agree with TRBD1. The CDR3 extends over 14 amino acids. The germline CDR1 and CDR2 sequences are MGHDK and SYGVNS. J lost 3 bases, V lost 6 bases, and 5 bases had no gene match. The CDR3 region has the DNA TGTGCCAGCAGGGGGACAGGGAGGTACACTGAAGCTTTCTTT. This sequence encodes CASRGTGRYTEAFF.

The rearrangement joins TRBV12-1 to TRBJ2-2; TRBD2, the table's D call, lacks a check against the DNA. TRBV12-1 is assigned pseudogene status. The CDR3 spans 20 residues. The CDR3 nucleotides are TGTGCCAGCAGCTTTGGGTCGTTGACTAGCGGGGGATATCTAACCGGGGAGCTGTTTTTT. This gives the protein CASSFGSLTSGGYLTGELFF.

This rearrangement joins TRBV2 to TRBJ2-3; TRBD2 agrees at 8 bases. The V gene's germline CDR1 is SNHLY and CDR2 FYNNEI. This CDR3 is 14 amino acids long. The V segment lost 4 bases and the J segment 4 bases; nucleotides outside the gene matches: 4. The CDR3 DNA is TGTGCCAGCAGTGTTGGACTAGCTCCAGATACGCAGTATTTT. This gives the protein CASSVGLAPDTQYF.

V and J are TRBV6-5 and TRBJ1-1; no clear D. Trimming shortened V by 2 bases and J by 5 bases, and 6 bases separated the two germline ends. Per germline, CDR1 MNHEY and CDR2 SVGAGI. This CDR3 has 12 amino acids. Here the CDR3 reads CASSYGRTEAFF. Here the CDR3 DNA reads TGTGCCAGCAGTTACGGCCGAACTGAAGCTTTCTTT.